One and the same sample provided the 4 T cell receptor beta chains below, sequenced in a study (dated by TCRdb to the early 2010s). TCRdb shows the sequencer as Illumina Genome Analyzer IIx. In-frame beta chains were kept once TCRdb had trimmed the public reads at Q25 with fastp and called clones with MiXCR. CDR3 protein duplicates are merged, each entry listing the most common genes and DNA. For this sample there are roughly 6,400 distinct CDR3 sequences; roughly a third appear just once. Together, the top ten hold around 23% of the sample. The material sequenced was blood. Receptors were obtained from a human donor.

V is TRBV30 and J is TRBJ1-5; a weak D match, TRBD1 (6 bases). Germline assignment: CDR1 GTSNPN and CDR2 SVGIG (reference sequence). The CDR3 runs to 12 residues. Trimming left V 0 bases short and J 12 bases short, with 12 bases between. This chain's CDR3 is CAWSVMGGIQHF. In nucleotides, the CDR3 is TGTGCCTGGAGTGTGATGGGGGGCATCCAGCATTTT.

In its sample, this clonotype ranks as medium-sized (0.01 to 0.1%). V usage is TRBV7-8 and J usage is TRBJ2-2; 9 bases map to TRBD2. V lost 5 bases and J lost 0; bases outside the gene matches: 7. Germline V gene lookup returns CDR1 SGHVS and CDR2 FQNEAQ. CDR3 length: 17 residues. Written as DNA, the CDR3 is TGTGCCAGCAGCAACTCAGCGGGAGGCGCGAACACCGGGGAGCTGTTTTTT. Residues: CASSNSAGGANTGELFF. The full variable domain, completed using reference TRBV7-8 and TRBJ2-2, is GAGVSQSPRYKVAKRGQDVALRCDPISGHVSLFWYQQALGQGPEFLTYFQNEAQLDKSGLPSDRFFAERPEGSVSTLKIQRTQQEDSAVYLCASSNSAGGANTGELFFGEGSRLTVL.

This clonotype is medium-sized by share. This rearrangement joins TRBV14 to TRBJ2-1; tentatively, D is TRBD1 (6 bases). CDR3 length: 13 amino acids. The germline gives CDR1 SGHDN, CDR2 FVKESK. The V end lost 0 bases, the J end lost 10 bases, and 10 bases lay between the germline ends. In DNA, the CDR3 is TGTGCCAGCAGCCAAGACAGGGGACGGGAGCAGTTCTTC. It codes for CASSQDRGREQFF.

By sample share, this clonotype is medium-sized. The V gene is TRBV14, the J gene TRBJ1-1, with D uncertain. This CDR3 is 13 amino acids long. Trimming stripped 4 bases from V and 2 bases from J, with 8 bases between. The germline V gene has CDR1 SGHDN and CDR2 FVKESK. The CDR3 DNA follows: TGTGCCAGCAGCCTGACGGTTAACACTGAAGCTTTCTTT. It translates to CASSLTVNTEAFF.